The present entry profiles one T cell receptor (beta chain) with its context. With V trimmed by 3 bases and J by 4 bases, 7 bases remained unmatched. Germline V lookup: CDR1 SGDLS, CDR2 YYNGEE. The CDR3 has 17 residues. Participants had their cohort set by participant-reported clinical history. The entry originates in a study of blood T cell repertoires in COVID-19. Repertoires were generated with immunoSEQ multiplex PCR, while TCRdb's copy carries only in-frame clones and drops some. The repertoire consists of over 130,000 clones, with over 70% occurring once and the leading ten covering roughly 3.9%.

V usage is TRBV9 and J usage is TRBJ2-2; TRBD1 matches 12 bases. The sequencing sample was made of PBMCs or T cells enriched from blood (not recorded which). This receptor was obtained from a man aged 45-65 years in a cohort exposed to, infected with or recovered from COVID-19 (not recorded which). The CDR3 DNA follows: TGTGCCAGCAGCGGCCGGGACAGGGGGCGTCGCACCGGGGAGCTGTTTTTT. Residues: CASSGRDRGRRTGELFF.